These T cell receptor beta chains were read from a single sample in a study of T cells and Merkel cell carcinoma outcomes. Sequencing was performed with immunoSEQ multiplex PCR; in TCRdb, only in-frame clones are kept and a portion is missing. Of 15,000 to 25,000 clones detected, roughly 82% appear once; the ten largest clones hold 3% to 3.5%. Source material: tumor tissue from Merkel cell carcinoma. All receptors derive from a human donor with Merkel cell carcinoma. CDR3s include the opening cysteine and the closing phenylalanine or tryptophan. A D gene is named only where the DNA matches it firmly. Not all rows give a size; the values are once, few, many and, for expanded clones, a class.

j_call v_call clone_size d_call cdr3_aa cdr3_nt
TRBJ1-5 TRBV6-1 . TRBD1 CASSEGTANQPQHF TGTGCCAGCAGTGAGGGGACAGCTAATCAGCCCCAGCATTTT
TRBJ2-3 TRBV2 . . CASSEGFYTQYF TGTGCCAGCAGTGAGGGGTTTTATACGCAGTATTTT
TRBJ2-1 TRBV13 once TRBD2 CASSSNSGNEQFF TGTGCCAGCAGCTCCAATAGCGGGAATGAGCAGTTCTTC
TRBJ1-1 TRBV6-4 . . CASSDAPNTEAFF TGTGCCAGCAGTGACGCACCGAACACTGAAGCTTTCTTT
TRBJ2-6 TRBV7-6 few TRBD1 CASRSGGAGQGVISGANVLTF TGTGCCAGCCGAAGTGGCGGGGCCGGACAGGGGGTTATCTCTGGGGCCAACGTCCTGACTTTC
TRBJ1-3 TRBV28 . . CASSFWDTIYF TGTGCCAGCAGTTTCTGGGACACCATATATTTT
TRBJ2-7 TRBV10-3 . . CAISERQSVAVQYF TGTGCCATCAGTGAGCGGCAATCGGTGGCGGTGCAGTACTTC
TRBJ1-4 TRBV11-3 . . CASSLGLRAAYNEKLFF TGTGCCAGCAGCTTAGGGCTTCGGGCAGCCTATAATGAAAAACTGTTTTTT
TRBJ2-3 TRBV5-4 . . CASSPLDEDTQYF TGTGCCAGCAGCCCCCTGGACGAAGATACGCAGTATTTT
TRBJ1-2 TRBV5-8 . . CASSLRGAPYGYTF TGTGCCAGCAGCTTACGGGGGGCCCCTTATGGCTACACCTTC
TRBJ2-2 TRBV13 . . CASSLWGDLTGELFF TGTGCCAGCAGCTTGTGGGGGGATTTGACCGGGGAGCTGTTTTTT
TRBJ1-4 TRBV20-1 . . CSATLGEKLFF TGCAGTGCCACACTAGGGGAAAAACTGTTTTTT
TRBJ1-2 TRBV6-1 . . CASSDGAGTRGYTF TGTGCCAGCAGCGATGGGGCCGGGACTCGAGGCTACACCTTC
TRBJ2-5 TRBV10-3 . . CAKQEETQYF TGTGCCAAGCAGGAAGAGACCCAGTACTTC
TRBJ2-4 TRBV7-8 few . CASTPSPTKNIQYF TGTGCCAGCACCCCAAGCCCCACGAAAAACATTCAGTACTTC
TRBJ2-3 TRBV10-3 . . CAISPTGRWTDTQYF TGTGCCATCAGCCCGACAGGGAGGTGGACAGATACGCAGTATTTT
TRBJ1-1 TRBV9 . . CASSVAPGGAGTEAFF TGTGCCAGCAGCGTAGCTCCGGGGGGCGCGGGAACTGAAGCTTTCTTT
TRBJ1-2 TRBV6-6 . . CASLFRDPLYGYTF TGTGCCAGCCTCTTCCGGGACCCACTCTATGGCTACACCTTC
TRBJ2-5 TRBV19 . TRBD1 CASSILGQGARETQYF TGTGCCAGTAGTATTTTAGGGCAGGGGGCTCGAGAGACCCAGTACTTC
TRBJ2-7 TRBV7-2 once TRBD2 CASSLGLAGNSYEQYF TGTGCCAGCAGCTTAGGCCTAGCGGGGAACTCCTACGAGCAGTACTTC
TRBJ2-3 TRBV11-3 . . CARGLADTQYF TGTGCCAGGGGACTCGCAGATACGCAGTATTTT
TRBJ2-3 TRBV11-3 . TRBD2 CASSPPGTTPDTQYF TGTGCCAGCAGCCCGCCCGGGACTACGCCAGATACGCAGTATTTT
TRBJ2-7 TRBV30 . . CAWPGLPYEQYF TGTGCCTGGCCGGGCCTTCCCTACGAGCAGTACTTC
TRBJ1-5 TRBV6-5 . . CASSWKKAGQPQHF TGTGCCAGCAGTTGGAAGAAAGCGGGCCAGCCCCAGCATTTT
TRBJ1-5 TRBV7-8 . TRBD1 CASSLRGLKGNQPQHF TGTGCCAGCAGCTTAAGGGGGCTAAAGGGGAATCAGCCCCAGCATTTT
TRBJ1-2 TRBV18 . TRBD1 CASSAGTGVSGYTF TGTGCCAGCTCCGCCGGGACAGGGGTTTCTGGCTACACCTTC
TRBJ2-5 TRBV25-1 . . CASWGGLGTQYF TGTGCCAGCTGGGGGGGGCTCGGGACCCAGTACTTC
TRBJ2-1 TRBV11-3 . . CASGSHYNEQFF TGTGCCAGCGGGTCCCACTACAATGAGCAGTTCTTC
TRBJ1-2 TRBV30 . TRBD1 CAWRDRGRFGNGYTF TGTGCCTGGAGGGACAGGGGGCGTTTTGGGAATGGCTACACCTTC
TRBJ1-5 TRBV5-1 . TRBD1 CASSLGQGDQPQHF TGCGCCAGCAGCTTGGGACAGGGTGATCAGCCCCAGCATTTT
TRBJ1-2 TRBV9 . TRBD1 CASSSYVGTGDGYTF TGTGCCAGCAGTTCATACGTCGGGACAGGGGATGGCTACACCTTC
TRBJ1-1 TRBV28 . . CASSLDRRRGGNTEAFF TGTGCCAGCAGTTTAGACAGGCGGCGGGGGGGGAACACTGAAGCTTTCTTT
TRBJ1-1 TRBV19 . . CASSIYRITEAFF TGTGCCAGTAGTATATACAGGATCACTGAAGCTTTCTTT
TRBJ2-3 TRBV14 few . CASSQVKTGGQYF TGTGCCAGCAGCCAAGTCAAGACCGGGGGGCAGTATTTT
TRBJ2-1 TRBV7-6 . . CASSTGPLFEQFF TGTGCCAGCAGCACGGGACCCCTTTTTGAGCAGTTCTTC
TRBJ2-5 TRBV7-9 . TRBD2 CASSQQHLAGVETQYF TGTGCCAGCAGTCAGCAACATCTAGCGGGGGTGGAGACCCAGTACTTC
TRBJ2-3 TRBV5-1 . . CASSLAPTDTQYF TGCGCCAGCAGCTTGGCCCCCACAGATACGCAGTATTTT
TRBJ2-1 TRBV11-2 once . CASSLVVRLTYNEQFF TGTGCCAGCAGCTTAGTTGTCCGACTAACCTACAATGAGCAGTTCTTC
TRBJ2-7 TRBV6-5 . . CASSYGTHLTYEQYF TGTGCCAGCAGTTATGGCACTCATCTGACCTACGAGCAGTACTTC
TRBJ1-1 TRBV6-5 . . CASSYGRDWAEAFF TGTGCCAGCAGTTACGGTCGGGATTGGGCTGAAGCTTTCTTT
TRBJ1-2 TRBV9 . . CASSLSPTANYGYTF TGTGCCAGCAGCCTTAGTCCCACGGCTAACTATGGCTACACCTTC
TRBJ2-5 TRBV2 . TRBD2 CASSESPGGTQYF TGTGCCAGCAGTGAAAGTCCGGGGGGGACCCAGTACTTC
TRBJ2-7 TRBV6-1 . . CASSVSGTLYKQYF TGTGCCAGCAGTGTATCCGGGACACTTTACAAGCAGTACTTC
TRBJ2-7 TRBV7-9 . TRBD2 CATTSGRSYEQYF TGTGCCACCACTAGCGGGAGGAGCTACGAGCAGTACTTC
TRBJ1-4 TRBV4-2 . . CASSEGTRGVEKLFF TGTGCCAGCAGCGAGGGGACGCGGGGGGTTGAAAAACTGTTTTTT
TRBJ1-1 TRBV5-1 once TRBD1 CASSLRAGGGMNTEAFF TGCGCCAGCAGCTTGCGGGCAGGGGGCGGGATGAACACTGAAGCTTTCTTT
TRBJ2-1 TRBV9 . TRBD2 CASDQGLAVYNEQFF TGTGCCAGCGACCAGGGACTAGCGGTTTACAATGAGCAGTTCTTC
TRBJ1-1 TRBV5-1 . . CASSPTLGGRSEAFF TGCGCCAGCAGCCCTACCTTGGGTGGGAGGTCTGAAGCTTTCTTT
TRBJ2-4 TRBV20-1 . . CSARVNIQYF TGCAGTGCTAGAGTGAACATTCAGTACTTC
TRBJ2-2 TRBV11-1 . . CASRPDLNTGELFF TGTGCCAGCAGGCCGGATTTGAACACCGGGGAGCTGTTTTTT
TRBJ1-6 TRBV7-6 . . CASSTKGGNSPLHF TGTGCCAGCAGCACAAAGGGGGGGAATTCACCCCTCCACTTT
TRBJ2-1 TRBV11-2 . TRBD2 CASSLGGGRADNEQFF TGTGCCAGCAGCTTAGGGGGCGGGAGGGCCGACAATGAGCAGTTCTTC
TRBJ2-5 TRBV28 once TRBD2 CASSTAHRLAGSKTQYF TGTGCCAGCAGTACGGCCCACAGACTAGCGGGTTCGAAGACCCAGTACTTC
TRBJ2-5 TRBV5-1 . . CASSSGQTQETQYF TGCGCCAGCAGTTCCGGACAGACCCAAGAGACCCAGTACTTC
TRBJ1-1 TRBV2 . . CASSHPWGENTEAFF TGTGCCAGCAGTCACCCGTGGGGGGAGAACACTGAAGCTTTCTTT